The 20 T cell receptor beta chains below were found in one sample sequenced in a study of OX40 agonist ivuxolimab in advanced cancers. The method was immunoSEQ multiplex PCR; TCRdb's version includes in-frame clones alone and lacks a portion of them. Altogether 80,000 to 100,000 clones are present, 94% being singletons, with the ten largest covering about 2.6%. The sequences come from CD4+ or CD8+ T cells sorted from blood, collected in a trial of the OX40 agonist ivuxolimab. The receptors stem from an adult with an advanced solid tumor such as melanoma, head and neck, liver or kidney cancer.

The chain carries TRBV5-6 and TRBJ1-3, with 8 bases aligning to TRBD1. Trimming cost V 2 bases and J 0 bases; bases outside gene matches: 7. CDR3 length: 17 amino acids. The V gene's germline CDR1 is SGHDT and CDR2 YYEEEE. Here the CDR3 DNA reads TGTGCCAGCAGCTTACTGGGACAGGCTACCTCTGGAAACACCATATATTTT. Translation gives CASSLLGQATSGNTIYF.

This chain links TRBV19 with TRBJ1-5, with D unclear. The germline CDR1 and CDR2 sequences are LNHDA and SQIVND (reference sequence). The CDR3 has 15 residues. Trimming took off 3 bases at V and 0 bases at J, with 9 bases between the two ends. CDR3 coding DNA: TGTGCCAGTAGTATTAATTTAAGTAGCAATCAGCCCCAGCATTTT. Translation gives CASSINLSSNQPQHF.

This clone has only one observation. This chain uses TRBV6-4 with TRBJ1-4, with a tentative D call TRBD1 (5 bases). V was pared by 0 bases and J by 8 bases, with 10 bases between. The CDR3 has 14 residues. Germline lookup yields CDR1 MRHNA and CDR2 SNTAGT. CDR3 loop: CASSDSGRAEKLFF. In nucleotides, the CDR3 is TGTGCCAGCAGTGACTCCGGCAGGGCAGAAAAACTGTTTTTT.

The chain couples TRBV6-5 to TRBJ2-5; D is uncertain. CDR1 MNHEY and CDR2 SVGAGI come from the germline V gene. This CDR3 comprises 13 residues. Trimming left V 2 bases short and J 5 bases short, with 9 bases between. The CDR3 spells CASSYASAETQYF. The CDR3 DNA is TGTGCCAGCAGTTACGCCTCGGCGGAGACCCAGTACTTC.

This sequence joins TRBV9 and TRBJ1-1; 8 bases agree with TRBD1. CDR1 and CDR2 from the germline V gene are SGDLS and YYNGEE. The CDR3 has 15 residues. The ends lost 3 bases at V and 7 bases at J; junction bases unmatched: 11. The CDR3 is CASSAPSGQEFEAFF. The CDR3 DNA is TGTGCCAGCAGCGCTCCATCGGGACAGGAGTTTGAAGCTTTCTTT. The complete variable domain, with remaining parts taken from reference TRBV9 and TRBJ1-1, reads DSGVTQTPKHLITATGQRVTLRCSPRSGDLSVYWYQQSLDQGLQFLIQYYNGEERAKGNILERFSAQQFPDLHSELNLSSLELGDSALYFCASSAPSGQEFEAFFGQGTRLTVV.

V and J are TRBV10-3 and TRBJ2-7; 13 bases are a match to TRBD2. The CDR3 runs to 16 residues. CDR1 is ENHRY and CDR2 is SYGVKD in the germline V gene. The ends lost 6 bases at V and 2 bases at J; junction bases unmatched: 7. The CDR3 DNA reads as TGTGCCATCAGCGCACCGGGACTAGCGGGGACCTACGAGCAGTACTTC. Protein sequence: CAISAPGLAGTYEQYF.

This rearrangement joins TRBV9 to TRBJ2-2; 10 nucleotides agree with TRBD1. Trimming took 8 bases from V and 6 from J; bases not matched to a gene: 4. This CDR3 is 13 amino acids long. The germline V gene has CDR1 SGDLS and CDR2 YYNGEE. CDR3 amino acids: CASGTGEAGELFF. DNA of the CDR3: TGTGCCAGTGGGACAGGGGAGGCCGGGGAGCTGTTTTTT.

The chain recombines TRBV11-3 with TRBJ1-4, with D perhaps TRBD1 (5 bases). CDR3 length equals 13 residues. Germline assignment: CDR1 SGHNT and CDR2 YENEEA. Between the trimmed V and J ends, which lost 5 bases and 3 bases, there was a span of 7 bases. DNA of the CDR3: TGTGCCAGCAGCGCGGGGGCTAATGAAAAACTGTTTTTT. Amino acids: CASSAGANEKLFF. Full variable domain (outside the CDR3, taken from reference TRBV11-3 and TRBJ1-4): EAGVVQSPRYKIIEKKQPVAFWCNPISGHNTLYWYLQNLGQGPELLIRYENEEAVDDSQLPKDRFSAERLKGVDSTLKIQPAELGDSAVYLCASSAGANEKLFFGSGTQLSVL.

The chain uses TRBV28 and TRBJ2-5; 7 bases are a match to TRBD1. The V and J ends lost 6 bases and 5 bases, in that order; junction bases with no gene match: 9. From germline, CDR1 is MDHEN and CDR2 SYDVKM. This CDR3 has 14 amino acids. This CDR3 is CASRPTGVRETQYF. The CDR3 bases are TGTGCCAGCAGACCTACAGGGGTACGGGAGACCCAGTACTTC. Complete variable domain (other parts from reference TRBV28 and TRBJ2-5): DVKVTQSSRYLVKRTGEKVFLECVQDMDHENMFWYRQDPGLGLRLIYFSYDVKMKEKGDIPEGYSVSREKKERFSLILESASTNQTSMYLCASRPTGVRETQYFGPGTRLLVL.

The chain has TRBV10-3 and TRBJ2-7, with D possibly being TRBD1 (6 bases). The V end lost 6 bases, the J end lost 7 bases, and 16 bases lay between the germline ends. Germline CDR1 reads ENHRY; CDR2 reads SYGVKD. The CDR3 covers 13 residues. The DNA for the CDR3 is TGTGCCATCAGAGGGGACATGCTGGAGGAGCAGTACTTC. The encoded protein is CAIRGDMLEEQYF.

The chain uses TRBV7-9 and TRBJ2-7; a possible D gene is TRBD2 (5 bases). The V end lost 7 bases, the J end lost 3 bases, and 13 bases lay between the germline ends. This CDR3 is built from 13 residues. The germline CDR1 and CDR2 sequences are SEHNR and FQNEAQ (reference sequence). The CDR3, as DNA: TGTGCCAGCAATATCGTTGAGGGCTACGAGCAGTACTTC. Protein: CASNIVEGYEQYF.

The chain is built from TRBV11-2 and TRBJ2-3; D unresolved. V shed 1 base and J shed 4 bases, with 6 bases lying between them. This CDR3 is built from 13 residues. Germline CDR1 reads SGHAT; CDR2 reads FQNNGV. The CDR3 loop reads CASSLVASDTQYF. DNA for the CDR3: TGTGCCAGCAGCTTAGTAGCCTCAGATACGCAGTATTTT.

The V gene is TRBV27, the J gene TRBJ2-5; unclear D gene. V was pared by 8 bases and J by 1 base, with 14 bases between. Germline assignment: CDR1 MNHEY and CDR2 SMNVEV (reference sequence). This CDR3 is 14 amino acids long. The CDR3 coding sequence is TGTGCCAGCGGACCCGCGGTCTCCCAAGAGACCCAGTACTTC. Translating gives CASGPAVSQETQYF.

V is TRBV30 and J is TRBJ2-3, with 7 bases that match TRBD2. The length of the CDR3 is 13 residues. The germline gives CDR1 GTSNPN, CDR2 SVGIG (reference sequence). The trim removed 7 bases at V and 4 bases at J, leaving 8 bases unmatched. The CDR3: CASAGWMADTQYF. CDR3 bases: TGTGCCTCAGCGGGATGGATGGCAGATACGCAGTATTTT.

The genes are TRBV6-5 and TRBJ2-1; possible D gene TRBD2, 6 bases. In germline, CDR1 is MNHEY, CDR2 SVGAGI. V gave up 2 bases and J gave up 6 bases, with 8 bases separating them. This CDR3 has 13 amino acids. CDR3: CASSYPAGNEQFF. CDR3 coding DNA: TGTGCCAGCAGTTACCCAGCGGGCAATGAGCAGTTCTTC.

The rearrangement joins TRBV7-6 to TRBJ1-1, with D hard to call. The CDR3 totals 15 residues. Germline V gene data show CDR1 as SGHVS and CDR2 as FNYEAQ. The V gene lost 1 base and the J gene lost 1 base, with 10 bases spanning the gap. CDR3 amino acids: CASSLVAEPNTEAFF. CDR3 coding DNA: TGTGCCAGCAGCTTAGTTGCCGAACCGAACACTGAAGCTTTCTTT.

The V call is TRBV12-5, the J call TRBJ2-1, with a tentative D call TRBD2 (6 bases). The V end lost 8 bases, the J end lost 5 bases, and 13 bases lay between the germline ends. CDR3 length: 13 residues. Germline loops: CDR1 LGHNT, CDR2 FRNRAP. CDR3 protein: CASSSGLNNEQFF. DNA for the CDR3: TGTGCTAGTTCAAGCGGGCTGAACAATGAGCAGTTCTTC.

V gene TRBV2 combines with J gene TRBJ2-3, with 7 bases aligning to TRBD2. There are 15 residues in the CDR3. CDR1 and CDR2 (germline): SNHLY, FYNNEI. J was trimmed by 3 bases and V by 6 bases; bases with no gene match: 9. CDR3: CASRNTLAITDTQYF. The CDR3 coding sequence is TGTGCCAGCAGGAACACACTAGCGATAACAGATACGCAGTATTTT.

The CDR3 loop reads CASSQERYLAGNNEQFF. The CDR3 DNA follows: TGCGCCAGCAGCCAAGAACGGTACCTAGCGGGAAACAATGAGCAGTTCTTC. This chain joins TRBV4-3 and TRBJ2-1; 9 bases match TRBD2. V shed 0 bases and J 5 bases; nucleotides not matched to a gene: 8. Germline-derived CDR1 and CDR2 are LGHNA and YSLEER. This CDR3 comprises 17 residues.

This chain connects TRBV2 to TRBJ2-1; 10 nucleotides match TRBD2. Germline-derived CDR1 and CDR2 are SNHLY and FYNNEI. Trimming removed 4 bases from V and 2 bases from J; junction bases left unmatched: 5. The CDR3 totals 16 residues. The CDR3 DNA reads as TGTGCCAGCAGTGGCAGTCTAGCGGGGGCCTACAATGAGCAGTTCTTC. It encodes CASSGSLAGAYNEQFF.